This section outlines one T cell receptor beta chain sequence together with its context. What it binds is unknown. This sample includes further DNA sequences coding for the same CDR3. This CDR3 is built from 12 residues. CDR1 is MNHEY and CDR2 is SMNVEV in the germline V gene (reference sequence). The V and J ends lost 0 bases and 6 bases respectively, with 6 bases between them. This sample was taken from a study of shared clonotypes between healthy human individuals. Broader study findings: Estimated richness values were generally larger in naive subsets than in memory subsets.

Produced via immunoSEQ multiplex PCR; TCRdb's table is partial and in-frame only. The sample lists around 550,000 clones; roughly 95% were seen once. Naive CD8 cells were CD45RO-negative, positively selected for CCR7, excluding terminally differentiated effector memory CD45RA+ cells. The study drew its donors from healthy HIV-negative adults without recent acute infections or vaccinations. The chain couples TRBV27 to TRBJ2-7; D tentatively fits TRBD1 or TRBD2 (5 bases each). The material sequenced was naive CD8+ T cells sorted from blood. This receptor was identified in a woman under 40 in good health. The CDR3 region has the DNA TGTGCCAGCAGTTTATCCGGGGCCGAGCAGTACTTC. Translated, it gives CASSLSGAEQYF.